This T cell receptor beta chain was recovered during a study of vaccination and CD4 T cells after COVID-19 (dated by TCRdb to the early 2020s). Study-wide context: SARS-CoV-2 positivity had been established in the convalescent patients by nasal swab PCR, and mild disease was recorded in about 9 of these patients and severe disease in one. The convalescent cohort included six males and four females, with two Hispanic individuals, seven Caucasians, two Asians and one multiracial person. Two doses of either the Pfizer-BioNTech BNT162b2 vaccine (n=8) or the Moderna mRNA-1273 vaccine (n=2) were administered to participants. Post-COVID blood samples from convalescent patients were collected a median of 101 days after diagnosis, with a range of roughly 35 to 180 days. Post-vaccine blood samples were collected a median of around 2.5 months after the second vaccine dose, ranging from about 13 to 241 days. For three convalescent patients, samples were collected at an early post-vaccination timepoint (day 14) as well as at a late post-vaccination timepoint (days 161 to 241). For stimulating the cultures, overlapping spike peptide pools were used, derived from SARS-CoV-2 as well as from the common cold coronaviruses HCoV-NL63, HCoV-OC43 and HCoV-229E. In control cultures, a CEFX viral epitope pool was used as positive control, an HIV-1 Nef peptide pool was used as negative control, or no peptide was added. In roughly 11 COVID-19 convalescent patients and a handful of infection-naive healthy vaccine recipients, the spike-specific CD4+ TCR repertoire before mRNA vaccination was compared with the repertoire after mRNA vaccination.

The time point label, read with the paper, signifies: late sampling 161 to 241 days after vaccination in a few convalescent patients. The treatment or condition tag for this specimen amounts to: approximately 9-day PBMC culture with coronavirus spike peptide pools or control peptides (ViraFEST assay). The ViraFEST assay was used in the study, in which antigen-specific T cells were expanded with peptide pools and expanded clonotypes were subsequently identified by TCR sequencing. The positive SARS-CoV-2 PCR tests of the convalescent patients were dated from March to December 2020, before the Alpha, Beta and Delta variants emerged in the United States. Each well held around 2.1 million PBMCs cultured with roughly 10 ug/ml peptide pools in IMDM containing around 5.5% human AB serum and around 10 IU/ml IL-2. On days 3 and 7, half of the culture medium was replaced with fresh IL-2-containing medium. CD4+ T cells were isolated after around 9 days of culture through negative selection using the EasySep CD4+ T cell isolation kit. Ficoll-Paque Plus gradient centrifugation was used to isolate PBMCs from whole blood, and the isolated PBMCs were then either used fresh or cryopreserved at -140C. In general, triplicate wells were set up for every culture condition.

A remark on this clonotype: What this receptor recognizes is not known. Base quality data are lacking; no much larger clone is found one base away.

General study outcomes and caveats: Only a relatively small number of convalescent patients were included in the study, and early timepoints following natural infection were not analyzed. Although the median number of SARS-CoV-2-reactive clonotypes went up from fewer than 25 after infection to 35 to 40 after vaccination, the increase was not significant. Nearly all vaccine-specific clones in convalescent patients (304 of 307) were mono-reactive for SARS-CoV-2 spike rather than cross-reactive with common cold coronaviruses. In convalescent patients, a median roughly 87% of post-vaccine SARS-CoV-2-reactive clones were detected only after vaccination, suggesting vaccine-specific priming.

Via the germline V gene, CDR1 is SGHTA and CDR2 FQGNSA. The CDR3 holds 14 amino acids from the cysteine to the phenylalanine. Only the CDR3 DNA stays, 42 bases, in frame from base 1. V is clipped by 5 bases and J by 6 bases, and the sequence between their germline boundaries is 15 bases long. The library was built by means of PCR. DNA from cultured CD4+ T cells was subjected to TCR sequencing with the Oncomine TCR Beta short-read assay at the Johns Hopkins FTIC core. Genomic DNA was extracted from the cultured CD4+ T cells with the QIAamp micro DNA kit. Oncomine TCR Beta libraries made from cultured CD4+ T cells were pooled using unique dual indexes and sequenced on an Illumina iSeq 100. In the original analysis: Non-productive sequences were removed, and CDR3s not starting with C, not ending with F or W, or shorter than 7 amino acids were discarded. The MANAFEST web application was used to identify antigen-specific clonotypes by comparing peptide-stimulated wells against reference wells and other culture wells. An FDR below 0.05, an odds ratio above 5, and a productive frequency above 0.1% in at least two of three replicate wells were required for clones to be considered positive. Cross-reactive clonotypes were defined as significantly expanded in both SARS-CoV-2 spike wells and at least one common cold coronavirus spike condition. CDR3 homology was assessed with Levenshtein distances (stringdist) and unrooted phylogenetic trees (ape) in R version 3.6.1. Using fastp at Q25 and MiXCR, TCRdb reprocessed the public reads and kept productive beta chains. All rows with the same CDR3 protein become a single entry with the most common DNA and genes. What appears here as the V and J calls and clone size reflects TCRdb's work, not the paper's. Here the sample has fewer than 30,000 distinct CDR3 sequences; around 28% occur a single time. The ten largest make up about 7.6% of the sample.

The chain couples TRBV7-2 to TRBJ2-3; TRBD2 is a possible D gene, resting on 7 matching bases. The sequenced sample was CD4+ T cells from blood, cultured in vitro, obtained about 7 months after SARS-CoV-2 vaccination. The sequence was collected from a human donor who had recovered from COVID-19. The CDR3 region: CASSTKGGWDTQYF. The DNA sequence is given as TGTGCCAGCAGCACAAAGGGGGGGTGGGATACGCAGTATTTT.